These 14 T cell receptor beta chains came from one sample sequenced in a study of T cell repertoires in ileal Crohn's disease. Specified time point: neoterminal ileum biopsy at postoperative endoscopy, about 6 months after surgery. The assay was immunoSEQ multiplex PCR, and TCRdb's table has in-frame clones only and misses some. The sample has about 62,000 clones; approximately 91% are singletons. The sample taken for sequencing was ileal tissue. The source is an adult with Crohn's disease.

The chain carries TRBV29-1 and TRBJ2-2, with D tentatively TRBD2 (6 bases). Germline CDR1 is SQVTM and CDR2 is ANQGSEA. The CDR3 spans 11 residues. V was pared by 4 bases and J by 7 bases, with 7 bases between. CDR3 DNA sequence: TGCAGCGTTGGGGGAGGCGGGGAGCTGTTTTTT. This sequence encodes CSVGGGGELFF.

This chain joins TRBV7-9 and TRBJ1-5; tentatively, D is TRBD1 (5 bases). The CDR3 consists of 13 residues. CDR1 is SEHNR, CDR2 FQNEAQ, per germline (reference sequence). The germline V and J ends were trimmed by 6 bases and 5 bases, with 11 bases remaining between them. The CDR3, as DNA: TGTGCCAGCAGAGACAGTTCCGATCAGCCCCAGCATTTT. Protein product: CASRDSSDQPQHF.

The CDR3 reads CASSEGDRAGTDTQYF. CDR3 sequence (DNA): TGTGCCAGCAGTGAAGGGGACAGGGCTGGCACAGATACGCAGTATTTT. This chain uses TRBV2 with TRBJ2-3; 9 bases align to TRBD1. V lost 1 base, J lost 1 base, and 3 bases stayed unmatched. CDR1 and CDR2 (germline): SNHLY, FYNNEI. The CDR3 sequence is 16 residues long.

This chain joins TRBV2 and TRBJ1-4, with 8 bases identical to TRBD1. This CDR3 comprises 16 residues. V gave up 7 bases and J gave up 1 base; unmatched junction bases: 8. Looked up from germline, CDR1 is SNHLY and CDR2 is FYNNEI. This CDR3 reads CASNRQGRGTNEKLFF. DNA of the CDR3: TGTGCCAGCAACCGACAGGGGCGGGGAACTAATGAAAAACTGTTTTTT. Filled out from reference TRBV2 and TRBJ1-4, the complete variable domain reads EPEVTQTPSHQVTQMGQEVILRCVPISNHLYFYWYRQILGQKVEFLVSFYNNEISEKSEIFDDQFSVERPDGSNFTLKIRSTKLEDSAMYFCASNRQGRGTNEKLFFGSGTQLSVL.

This chain connects TRBV18 to TRBJ1-5; tentatively, D is TRBD1 (6 bases). Trimming cost V 3 bases and J 4 bases, with 10 bases left between them. The length of the CDR3 is 14 residues. Germline V gives CDR1 KGHSH, CDR2 LQKENI. The CDR3 DNA reads TGTGCCAGCTCACCCGGGACAACAAATCAGCCCCAGCATTTT. It specifies CASSPGTTNQPQHF.

The chain joins TRBV5-6 to TRBJ2-1; D might be TRBD1 (5 bases). V dropped 4 bases and J dropped 9 bases, with 14 bases sitting between them. Germline lookup yields CDR1 SGHDT and CDR2 YYEEEE. The CDR3 runs to 13 residues. The CDR3 DNA reads TGTGCCAGCAGCCTAACCAGGGTGGGTGAGCAGTTCTTC. Its translation is CASSLTRVGEQFF. Based on the CDR3 plus reference TRBV5-6 and TRBJ2-1, the full variable domain is DAGVTQSPTHLIKTRGQQVTLRCSPKSGHDTVSWYQQALGQGPQFIFQYYEEEERQRGNFPDRFSGHQFPNYSSELNVNALLLGDSALYLCASSLTRVGEQFFGPGTRLTVL.

The chain is built from TRBV6-6 and TRBJ1-2; a possible D gene is TRBD1 (5 bases). V was trimmed by 8 bases and J by 1 base, leaving 14 bases between them. This CDR3 region has 14 residues. The germline V gene has CDR1 MNHNY and CDR2 SVGAGI (reference sequence). The CDR3 sequence is CASVSSDSNYGYTF. CDR3 nucleotide sequence: TGTGCCAGCGTCTCGTCCGACAGTAACTATGGCTACACCTTC.

The V gene is TRBV9, the J gene TRBJ2-7, with 8 bases lining up with TRBD1. The CDR3 runs 15 residues. The germline V gene encodes CDR1 SGDLS and CDR2 YYNGEE. V dropped 3 bases and J dropped 3; count of bases not matched to a gene: 8. In nucleotides, the CDR3 is TGTGCCAGCAGCGGAGCGCCGGGACAGGACTACGAGCAGTACTTC. Amino acid sequence: CASSGAPGQDYEQYF. The full variable domain, its missing parts supplied by reference TRBV9 and TRBJ2-7, is DSGVTQTPKHLITATGQRVTLRCSPRSGDLSVYWYQQSLDQGLQFLIQYYNGEERAKGNILERFSAQQFPDLHSELNLSSLELGDSALYFCASSGAPGQDYEQYFGPGTRLTVT.

This chain connects TRBV29-1 to TRBJ2-1; D perhaps matches TRBD2 (6 bases). The V and J ends lost 7 bases and 4 bases respectively, with 14 bases between them. This CDR3 spans 13 amino acids. Germline CDR1 is SQVTM and CDR2 is ANQGSEA. The CDR3 sequence is CSGVGSSYNEQFF. In DNA, the CDR3 is TGCAGCGGGGTCGGGAGTAGTTACAATGAGCAGTTCTTC.

J is TRBJ2-7 and V is TRBV29-1; maybe TRBD2 (6 bases). The CDR3 length is 13 residues. Germline CDR1 and CDR2: SQVTM and ANQGSEA. V was cut by 1 base and J by 6 bases, with 13 bases left in between. The CDR3 protein is CSVEARGTREQYF. In DNA, the CDR3 is TGCAGCGTTGAAGCACGGGGGACCCGCGAGCAGTACTTC.

This clone was seen once. The chain links TRBV9 to TRBJ2-5; D not resolved. The J call may be mistaken, given a closer DNA end match to TRBJ2-7. The germline V gene has CDR1 SGDLS and CDR2 YYNGEE. The CDR3 is 16 amino acids. The CDR3 DNA reads as TGTGCCAGCAGCGCGAGCTCCGGGTCCCTTGCCTACGAGCAGTACTTC. It specifies CASSASSGSLAYEQYF.

V usage is TRBV30 and J usage is TRBJ2-1, with 9 bases that match TRBD2. The CDR3 covers 15 residues. Germline CDR1 is GTSNPN and CDR2 is SVGIG (reference sequence). Trimming took 4 bases from V and 8 from J; bases not matched to a gene: 12. The CDR3 sequence is CAWMGLARKGDEQFF. CDR3 DNA: TGTGCCTGGATGGGACTAGCTCGGAAAGGAGATGAGCAGTTCTTC.

This chain links TRBV4-2 with TRBJ1-1; D possibly corresponds to TRBD1 (5 bases). This CDR3 comprises 14 residues. With 0 bases removed from V and 5 bases from J, the gap between germline ends came to 10 bases. The germline CDR1 and CDR2 sequences are LGHNA and YNFKEQ. The CDR3 DNA reads as TGTGCCAGCAGCCAAGAAGGGGAGGGGACTGAAGCTTTCTTT. It is translated as CASSQEGEGTEAFF.

The rearrangement joins TRBV18 to TRBJ1-1, with TRBD1 matching 7 bases. This CDR3 contains 14 residues. J gave up 2 bases and V 4 bases, and 4 bases lay outside the gene matches. The germline V gene has CDR1 KGHSH and CDR2 LQKENI. The CDR3 DNA sequence: TGTGCCAGCTCACGGGACAGTACAAACACTGAAGCTTTCTTT. Translation: CASSRDSTNTEAFF.